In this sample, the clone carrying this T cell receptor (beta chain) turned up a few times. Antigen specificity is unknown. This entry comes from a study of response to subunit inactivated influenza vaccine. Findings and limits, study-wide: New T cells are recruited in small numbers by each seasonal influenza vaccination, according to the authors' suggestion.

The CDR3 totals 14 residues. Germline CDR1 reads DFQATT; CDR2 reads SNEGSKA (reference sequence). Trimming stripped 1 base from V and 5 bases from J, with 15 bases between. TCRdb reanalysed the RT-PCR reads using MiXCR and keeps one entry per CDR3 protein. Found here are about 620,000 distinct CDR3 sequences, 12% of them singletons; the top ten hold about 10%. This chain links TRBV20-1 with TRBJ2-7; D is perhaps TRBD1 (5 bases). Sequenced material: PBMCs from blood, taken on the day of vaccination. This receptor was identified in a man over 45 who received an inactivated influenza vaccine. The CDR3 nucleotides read TGCAGTGCTAGAGTTCCAGGGTATGGCGACGAGCAGTACTTC. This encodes CSARVPGYGDEQYF.